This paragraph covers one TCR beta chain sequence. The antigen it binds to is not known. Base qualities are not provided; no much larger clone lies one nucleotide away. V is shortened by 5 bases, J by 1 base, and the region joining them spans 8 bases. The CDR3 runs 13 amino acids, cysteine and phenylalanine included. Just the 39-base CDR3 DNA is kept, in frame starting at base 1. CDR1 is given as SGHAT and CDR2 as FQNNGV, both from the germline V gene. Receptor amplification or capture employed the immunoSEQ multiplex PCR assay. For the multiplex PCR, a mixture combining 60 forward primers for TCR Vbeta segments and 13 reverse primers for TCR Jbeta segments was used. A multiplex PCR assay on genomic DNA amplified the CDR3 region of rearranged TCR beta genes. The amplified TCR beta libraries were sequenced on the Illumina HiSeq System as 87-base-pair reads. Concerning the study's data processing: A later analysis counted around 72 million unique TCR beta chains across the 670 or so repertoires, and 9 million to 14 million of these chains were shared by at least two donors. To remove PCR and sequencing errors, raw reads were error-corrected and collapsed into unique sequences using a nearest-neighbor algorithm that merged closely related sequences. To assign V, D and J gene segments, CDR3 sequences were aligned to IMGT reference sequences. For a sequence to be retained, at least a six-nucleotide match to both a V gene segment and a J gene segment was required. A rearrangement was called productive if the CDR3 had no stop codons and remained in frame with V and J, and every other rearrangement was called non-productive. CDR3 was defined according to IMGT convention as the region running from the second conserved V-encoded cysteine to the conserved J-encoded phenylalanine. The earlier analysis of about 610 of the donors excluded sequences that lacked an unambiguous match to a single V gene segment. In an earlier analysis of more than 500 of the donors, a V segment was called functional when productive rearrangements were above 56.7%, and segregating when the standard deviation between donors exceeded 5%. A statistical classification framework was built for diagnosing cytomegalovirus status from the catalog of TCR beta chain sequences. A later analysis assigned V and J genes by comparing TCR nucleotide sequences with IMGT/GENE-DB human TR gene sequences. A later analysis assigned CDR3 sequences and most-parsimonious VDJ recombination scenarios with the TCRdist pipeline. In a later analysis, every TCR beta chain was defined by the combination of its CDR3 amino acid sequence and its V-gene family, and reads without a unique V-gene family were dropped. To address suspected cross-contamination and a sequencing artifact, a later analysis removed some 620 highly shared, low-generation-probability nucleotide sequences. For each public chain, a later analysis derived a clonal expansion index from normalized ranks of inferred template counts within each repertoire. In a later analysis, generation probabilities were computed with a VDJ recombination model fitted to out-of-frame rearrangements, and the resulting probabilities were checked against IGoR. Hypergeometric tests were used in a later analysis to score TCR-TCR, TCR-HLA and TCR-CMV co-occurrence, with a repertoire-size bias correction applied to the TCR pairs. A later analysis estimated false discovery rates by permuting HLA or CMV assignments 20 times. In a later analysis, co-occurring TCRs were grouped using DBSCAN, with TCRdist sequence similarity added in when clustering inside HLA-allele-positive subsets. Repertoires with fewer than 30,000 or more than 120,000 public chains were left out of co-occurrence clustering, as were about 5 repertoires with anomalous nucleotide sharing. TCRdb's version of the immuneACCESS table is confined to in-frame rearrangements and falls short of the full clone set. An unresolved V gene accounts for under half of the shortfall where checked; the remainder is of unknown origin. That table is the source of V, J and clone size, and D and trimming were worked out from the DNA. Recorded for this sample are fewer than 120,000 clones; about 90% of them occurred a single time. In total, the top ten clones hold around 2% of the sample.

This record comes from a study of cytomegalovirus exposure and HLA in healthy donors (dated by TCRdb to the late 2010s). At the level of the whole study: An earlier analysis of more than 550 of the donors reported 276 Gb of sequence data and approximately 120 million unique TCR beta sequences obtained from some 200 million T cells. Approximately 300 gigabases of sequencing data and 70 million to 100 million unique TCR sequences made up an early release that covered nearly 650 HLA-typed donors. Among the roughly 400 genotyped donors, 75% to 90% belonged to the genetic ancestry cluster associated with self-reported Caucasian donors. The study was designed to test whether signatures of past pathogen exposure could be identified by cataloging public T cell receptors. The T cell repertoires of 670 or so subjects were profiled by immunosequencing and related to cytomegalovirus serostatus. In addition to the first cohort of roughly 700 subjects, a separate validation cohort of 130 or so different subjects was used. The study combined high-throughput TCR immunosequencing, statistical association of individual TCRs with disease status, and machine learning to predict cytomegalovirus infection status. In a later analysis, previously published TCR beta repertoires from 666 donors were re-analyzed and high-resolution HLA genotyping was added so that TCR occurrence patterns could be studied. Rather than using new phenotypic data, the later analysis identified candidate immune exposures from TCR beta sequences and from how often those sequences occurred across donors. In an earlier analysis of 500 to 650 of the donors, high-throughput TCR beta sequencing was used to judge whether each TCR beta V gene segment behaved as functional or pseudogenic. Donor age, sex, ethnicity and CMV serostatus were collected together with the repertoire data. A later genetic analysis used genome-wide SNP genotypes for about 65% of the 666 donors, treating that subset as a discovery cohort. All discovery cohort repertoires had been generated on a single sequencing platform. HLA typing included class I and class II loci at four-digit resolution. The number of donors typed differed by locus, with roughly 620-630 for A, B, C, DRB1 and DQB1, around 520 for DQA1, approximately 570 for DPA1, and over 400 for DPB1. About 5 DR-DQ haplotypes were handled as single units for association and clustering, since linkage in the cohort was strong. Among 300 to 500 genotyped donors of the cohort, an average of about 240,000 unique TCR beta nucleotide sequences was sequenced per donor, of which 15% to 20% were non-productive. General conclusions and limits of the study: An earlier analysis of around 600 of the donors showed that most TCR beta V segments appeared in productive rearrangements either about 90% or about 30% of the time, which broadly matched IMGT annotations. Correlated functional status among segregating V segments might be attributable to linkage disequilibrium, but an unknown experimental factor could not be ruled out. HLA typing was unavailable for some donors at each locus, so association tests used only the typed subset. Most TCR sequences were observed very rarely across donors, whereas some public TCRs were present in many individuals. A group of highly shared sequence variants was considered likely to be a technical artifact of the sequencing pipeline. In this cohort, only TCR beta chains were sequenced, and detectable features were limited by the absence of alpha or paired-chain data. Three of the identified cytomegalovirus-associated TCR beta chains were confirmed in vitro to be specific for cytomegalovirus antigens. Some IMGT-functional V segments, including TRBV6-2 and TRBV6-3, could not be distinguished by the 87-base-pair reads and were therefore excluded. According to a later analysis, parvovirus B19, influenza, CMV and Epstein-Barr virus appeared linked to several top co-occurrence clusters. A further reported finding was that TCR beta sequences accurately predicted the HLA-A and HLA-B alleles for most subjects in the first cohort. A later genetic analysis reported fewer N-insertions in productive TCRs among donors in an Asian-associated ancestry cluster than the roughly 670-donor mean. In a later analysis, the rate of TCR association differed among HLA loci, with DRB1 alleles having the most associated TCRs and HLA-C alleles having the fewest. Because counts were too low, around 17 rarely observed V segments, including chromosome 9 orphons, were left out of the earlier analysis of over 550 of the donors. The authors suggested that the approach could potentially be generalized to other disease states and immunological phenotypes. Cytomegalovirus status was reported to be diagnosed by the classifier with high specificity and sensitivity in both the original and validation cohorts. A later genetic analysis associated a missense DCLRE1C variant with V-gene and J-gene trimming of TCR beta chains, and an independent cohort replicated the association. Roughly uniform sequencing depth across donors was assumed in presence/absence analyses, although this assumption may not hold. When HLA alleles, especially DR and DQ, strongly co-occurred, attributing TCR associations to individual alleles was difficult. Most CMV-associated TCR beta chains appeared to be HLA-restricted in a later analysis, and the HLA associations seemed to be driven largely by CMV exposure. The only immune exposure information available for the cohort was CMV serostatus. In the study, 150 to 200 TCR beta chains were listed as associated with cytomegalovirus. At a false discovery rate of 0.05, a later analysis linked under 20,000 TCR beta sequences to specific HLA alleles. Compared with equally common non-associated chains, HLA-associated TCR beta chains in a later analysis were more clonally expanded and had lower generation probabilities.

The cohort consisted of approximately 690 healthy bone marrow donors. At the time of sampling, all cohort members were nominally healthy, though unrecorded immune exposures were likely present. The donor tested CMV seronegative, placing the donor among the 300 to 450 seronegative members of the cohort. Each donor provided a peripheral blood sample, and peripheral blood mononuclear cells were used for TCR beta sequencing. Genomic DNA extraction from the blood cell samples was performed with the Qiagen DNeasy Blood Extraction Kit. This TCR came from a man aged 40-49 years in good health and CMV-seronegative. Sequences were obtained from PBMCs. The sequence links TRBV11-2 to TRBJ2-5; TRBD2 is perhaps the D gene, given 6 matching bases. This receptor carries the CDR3 CASSRDFQETQYF. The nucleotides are TGTGCCAGCAGCCGGGACTTCCAAGAGACCCAGTACTTC.